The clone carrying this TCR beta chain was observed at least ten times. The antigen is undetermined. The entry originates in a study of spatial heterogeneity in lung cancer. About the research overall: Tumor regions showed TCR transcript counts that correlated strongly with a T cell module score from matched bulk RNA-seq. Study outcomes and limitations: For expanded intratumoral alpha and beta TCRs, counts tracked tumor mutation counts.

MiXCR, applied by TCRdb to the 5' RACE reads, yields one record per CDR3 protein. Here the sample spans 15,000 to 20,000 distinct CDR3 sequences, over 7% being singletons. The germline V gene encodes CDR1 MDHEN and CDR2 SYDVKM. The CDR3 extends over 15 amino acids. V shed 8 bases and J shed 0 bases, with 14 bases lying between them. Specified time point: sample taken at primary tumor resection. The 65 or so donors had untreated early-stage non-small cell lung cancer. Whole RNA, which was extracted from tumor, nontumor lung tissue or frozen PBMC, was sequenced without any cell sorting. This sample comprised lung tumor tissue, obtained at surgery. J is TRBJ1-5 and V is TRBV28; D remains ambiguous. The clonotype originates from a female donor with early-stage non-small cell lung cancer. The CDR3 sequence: CASPLEPDSNQPQHF. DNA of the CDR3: TGTGCCAGCCCATTGGAGCCAGATAGCAATCAGCCCCAGCATTTT.